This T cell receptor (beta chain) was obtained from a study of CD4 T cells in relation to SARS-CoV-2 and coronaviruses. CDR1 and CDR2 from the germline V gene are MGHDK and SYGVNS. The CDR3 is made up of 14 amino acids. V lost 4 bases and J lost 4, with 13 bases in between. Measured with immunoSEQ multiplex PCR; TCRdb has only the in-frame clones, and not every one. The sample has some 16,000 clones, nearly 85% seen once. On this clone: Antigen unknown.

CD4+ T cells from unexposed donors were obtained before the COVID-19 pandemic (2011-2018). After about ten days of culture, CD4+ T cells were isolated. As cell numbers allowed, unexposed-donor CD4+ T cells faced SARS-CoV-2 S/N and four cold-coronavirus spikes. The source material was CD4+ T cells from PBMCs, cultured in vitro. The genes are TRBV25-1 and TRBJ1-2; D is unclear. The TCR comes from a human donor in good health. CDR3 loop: CASSAGLVSYGYTF. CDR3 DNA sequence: TGTGCCAGCAGTGCCGGCCTTGTGTCCTATGGCTACACCTTC.